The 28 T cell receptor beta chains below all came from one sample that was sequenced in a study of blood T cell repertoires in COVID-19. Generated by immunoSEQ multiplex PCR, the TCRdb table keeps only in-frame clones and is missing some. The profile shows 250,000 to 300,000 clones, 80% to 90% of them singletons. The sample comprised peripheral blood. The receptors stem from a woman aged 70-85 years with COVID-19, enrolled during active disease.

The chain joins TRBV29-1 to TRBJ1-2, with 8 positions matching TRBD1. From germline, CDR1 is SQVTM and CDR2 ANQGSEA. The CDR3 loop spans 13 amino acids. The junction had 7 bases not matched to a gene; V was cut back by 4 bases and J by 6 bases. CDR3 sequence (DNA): TGCAGCGTTGGTTTCCGGACAGGGCATGGCTACACCTTC. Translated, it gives CSVGFRTGHGYTF.

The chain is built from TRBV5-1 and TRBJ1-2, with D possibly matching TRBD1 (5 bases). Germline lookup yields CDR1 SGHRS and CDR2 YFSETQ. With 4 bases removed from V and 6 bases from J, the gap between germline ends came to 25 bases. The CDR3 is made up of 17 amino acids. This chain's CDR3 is CASSPYTSLSGGNGYTF. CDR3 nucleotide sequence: TGCGCCAGCAGCCCATATACGTCCTTGTCGGGGGGTAATGGCTACACCTTC.

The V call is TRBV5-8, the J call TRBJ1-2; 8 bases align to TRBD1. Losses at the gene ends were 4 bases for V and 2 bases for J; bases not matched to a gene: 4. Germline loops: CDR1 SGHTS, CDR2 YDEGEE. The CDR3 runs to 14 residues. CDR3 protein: CASSSRDRNYGYTF. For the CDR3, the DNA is TGTGCCAGCAGCAGCCGGGACAGGAACTATGGCTACACCTTC.

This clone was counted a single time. The DNA for the CDR3 is TGTGCCTGGAGCCCCGGGACAGGGCTAGAGCAGTACTTC. Translating gives CAWSPGTGLEQYF. The J gene is TRBJ2-7, the V gene TRBV30; 9 bases fit TRBD1. Trimming took 3 bases from V and 7 from J; bases not matched to a gene: 7. CDR1 and CDR2 (germline): GTSNPN, SVGIG (reference sequence). The CDR3 sequence is 13 residues long. Supplemented by reference TRBV30 and TRBJ2-7, the full variable domain reads SQTIHQWPATLVQPVGSPLSLECTVEGTSNPNLYWYRQAAGRGLQLLFYSVGIGQISSEVPQNLSASRPQDRQFILSSKKLLLSDSGFYLCAWSPGTGLEQYFGPGTRLTVT.

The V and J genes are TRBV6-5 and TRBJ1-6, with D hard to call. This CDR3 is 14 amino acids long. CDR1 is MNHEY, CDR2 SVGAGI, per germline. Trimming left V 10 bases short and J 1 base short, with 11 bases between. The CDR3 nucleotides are TGTGCCACCTCCACTGAATCCTATAATTCACCCCTCCACTTT. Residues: CATSTESYNSPLHF.

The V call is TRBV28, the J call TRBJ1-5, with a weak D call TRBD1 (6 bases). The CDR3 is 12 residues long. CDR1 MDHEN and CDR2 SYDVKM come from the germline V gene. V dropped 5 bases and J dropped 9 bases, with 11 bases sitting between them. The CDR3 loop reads CASSLDRRPQHF. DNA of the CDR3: TGTGCCAGCAGTCTAGACAGGAGGCCCCAGCATTTT.

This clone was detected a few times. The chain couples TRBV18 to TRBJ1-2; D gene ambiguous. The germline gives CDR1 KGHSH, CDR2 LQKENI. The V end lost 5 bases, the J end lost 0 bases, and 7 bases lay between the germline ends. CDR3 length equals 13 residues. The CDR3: CASSALTNYGYTF. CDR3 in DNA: TGTGCCAGCTCAGCACTAACTAACTATGGCTACACCTTC.

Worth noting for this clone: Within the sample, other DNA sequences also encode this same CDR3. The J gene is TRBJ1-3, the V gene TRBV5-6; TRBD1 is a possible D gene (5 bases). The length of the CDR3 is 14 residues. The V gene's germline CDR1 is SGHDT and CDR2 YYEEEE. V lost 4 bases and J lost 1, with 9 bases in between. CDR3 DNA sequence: TGTGCCAGCAGCCCCACAGGTTCTGGAAACACCATATATTTT. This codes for CASSPTGSGNTIYF.

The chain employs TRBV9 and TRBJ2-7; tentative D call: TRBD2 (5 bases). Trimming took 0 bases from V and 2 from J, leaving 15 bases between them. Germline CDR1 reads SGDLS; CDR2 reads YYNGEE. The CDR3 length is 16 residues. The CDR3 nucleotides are TGTGCCAGCAGCGTAGGACCCCTTGAAGCGGCCTACGAGCAGTACTTC. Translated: CASSVGPLEAAYEQYF.

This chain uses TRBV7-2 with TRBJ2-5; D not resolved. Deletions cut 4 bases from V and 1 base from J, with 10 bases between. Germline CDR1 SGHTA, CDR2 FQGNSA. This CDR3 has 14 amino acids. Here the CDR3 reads CASSSRHTQETQYF. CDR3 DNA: TGTGCCAGCAGCTCTCGACACACCCAAGAGACCCAGTACTTC.

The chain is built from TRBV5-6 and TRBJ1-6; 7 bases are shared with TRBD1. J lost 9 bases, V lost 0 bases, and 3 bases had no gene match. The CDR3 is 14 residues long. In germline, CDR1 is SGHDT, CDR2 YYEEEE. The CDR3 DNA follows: TGTGCCAGCAGCTTGGCAGGGGGAGGTTCACCCCTCCACTTT. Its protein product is CASSLAGGGSPLHF.

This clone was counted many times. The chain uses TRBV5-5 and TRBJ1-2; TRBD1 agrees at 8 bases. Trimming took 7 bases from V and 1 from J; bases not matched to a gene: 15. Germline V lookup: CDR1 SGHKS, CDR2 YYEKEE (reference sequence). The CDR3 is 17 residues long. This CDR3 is CASAPWDRRNVNYGYTF. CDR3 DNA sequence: TGTGCCAGCGCGCCGTGGGACAGGAGAAACGTTAACTATGGCTACACCTTC.

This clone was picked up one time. Here the CDR3 reads CSIRQPSNEKLFF. In DNA, the CDR3 is TGCAGCATCAGACAGCCCAGTAATGAAAAACTGTTTTTT. The chain uses TRBV29-1 and TRBJ1-4, with D maybe TRBD1 (5 bases). Trimming pared 8 bases from V and 4 bases from J, leaving 14 bases between. Germline CDR1 and CDR2: SQVTM and ANQGSEA. The CDR3 is 13 amino acids.

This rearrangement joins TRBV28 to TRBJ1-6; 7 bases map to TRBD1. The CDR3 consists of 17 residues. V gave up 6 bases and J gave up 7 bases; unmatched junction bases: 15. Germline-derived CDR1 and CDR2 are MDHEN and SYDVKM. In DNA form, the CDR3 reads TGTGCCAGCAGGCCAACGGGACAGTCCTGGGGAAATTCACCCCTCCACTTT. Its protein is CASRPTGQSWGNSPLHF.

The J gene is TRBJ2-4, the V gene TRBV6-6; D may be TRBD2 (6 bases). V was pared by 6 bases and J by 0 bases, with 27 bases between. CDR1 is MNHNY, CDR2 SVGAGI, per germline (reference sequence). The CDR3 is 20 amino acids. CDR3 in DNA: TGTGCCAGCAGCTACCGGTCGTTGGCGGGATCCTTTCTAGCCAAAAACATTCAGTACTTC. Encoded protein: CASSYRSLAGSFLAKNIQYF.

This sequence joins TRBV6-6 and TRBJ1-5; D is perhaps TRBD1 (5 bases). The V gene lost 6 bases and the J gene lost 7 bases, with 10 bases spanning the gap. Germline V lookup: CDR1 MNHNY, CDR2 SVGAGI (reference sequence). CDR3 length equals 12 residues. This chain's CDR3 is CASRQGGQPQHF. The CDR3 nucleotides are TGTGCCAGCAGGCAGGGCGGACAGCCCCAGCATTTT.

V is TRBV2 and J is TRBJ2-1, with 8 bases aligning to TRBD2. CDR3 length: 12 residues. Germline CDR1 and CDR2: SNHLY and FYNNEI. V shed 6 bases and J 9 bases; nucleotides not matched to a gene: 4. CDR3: CASRSSGSEQFF. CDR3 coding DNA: TGTGCCAGCAGGAGCAGCGGGAGTGAGCAGTTCTTC.

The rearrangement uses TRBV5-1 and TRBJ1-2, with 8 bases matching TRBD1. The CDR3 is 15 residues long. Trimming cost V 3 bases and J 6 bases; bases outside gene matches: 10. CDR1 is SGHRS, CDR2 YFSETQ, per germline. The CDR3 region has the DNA TGCGCCAGCAGCTGGGGGGGACAGGTGAAGGATGGCTACACCTTC. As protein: CASSWGGQVKDGYTF.

CDR3 in amino acids: CSVQGAEEQFF. CDR3 in DNA: TGCAGCGTACAGGGGGCCGAAGAGCAGTTCTTC. The chain recombines TRBV29-1 with TRBJ2-1; 9 bases agree with TRBD1. The J segment lost 10 bases and the V segment lost 6 bases, leaving 4 bases of the junction unmatched. There are 11 residues in the CDR3. CDR1 is SQVTM and CDR2 is ANQGSEA in the germline V gene.

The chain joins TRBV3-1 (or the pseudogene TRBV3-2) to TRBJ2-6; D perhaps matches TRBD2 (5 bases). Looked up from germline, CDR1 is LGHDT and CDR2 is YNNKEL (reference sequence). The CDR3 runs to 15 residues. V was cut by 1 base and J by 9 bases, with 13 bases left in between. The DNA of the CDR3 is TGTGCCAGCAGCCAAGCCTCCGGCGGACTCAACGTCCTGACTTTC. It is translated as CASSQASGGLNVLTF.

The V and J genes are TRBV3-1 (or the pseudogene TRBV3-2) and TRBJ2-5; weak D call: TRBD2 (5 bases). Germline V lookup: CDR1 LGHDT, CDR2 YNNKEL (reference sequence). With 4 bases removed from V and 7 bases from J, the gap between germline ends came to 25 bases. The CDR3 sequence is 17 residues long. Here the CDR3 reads CASSPPGRIGTVGTQYF. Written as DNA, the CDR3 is TGTGCCAGCAGCCCTCCGGGAAGGATCGGTACGGTCGGGACCCAGTACTTC.

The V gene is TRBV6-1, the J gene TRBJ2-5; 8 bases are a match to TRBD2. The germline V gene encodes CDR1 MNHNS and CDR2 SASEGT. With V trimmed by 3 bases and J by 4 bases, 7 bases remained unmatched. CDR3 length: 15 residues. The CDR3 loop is CASSEPGLGTETQYF. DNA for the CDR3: TGTGCCAGCAGTGAGCCGGGACTAGGTACAGAGACCCAGTACTTC.

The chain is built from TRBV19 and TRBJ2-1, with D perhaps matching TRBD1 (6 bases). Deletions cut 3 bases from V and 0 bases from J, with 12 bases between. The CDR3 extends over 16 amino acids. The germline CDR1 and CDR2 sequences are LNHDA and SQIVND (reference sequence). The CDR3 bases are TGTGCCAGTAGTATGAACCAGGGGACCTCCTACAATGAGCAGTTCTTC. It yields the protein CASSMNQGTSYNEQFF.

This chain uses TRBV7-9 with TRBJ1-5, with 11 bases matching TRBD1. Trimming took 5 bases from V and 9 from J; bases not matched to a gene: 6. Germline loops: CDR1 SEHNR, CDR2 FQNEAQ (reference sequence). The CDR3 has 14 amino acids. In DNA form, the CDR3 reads TGTGCCAGCAGCCGGCGGGACAGGGGGGCGCCCCAGCATTTT. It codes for CASSRRDRGAPQHF.

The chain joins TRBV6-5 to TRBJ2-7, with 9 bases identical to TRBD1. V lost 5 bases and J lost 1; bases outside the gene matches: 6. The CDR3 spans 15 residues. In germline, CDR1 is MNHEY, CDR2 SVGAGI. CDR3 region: CASSPGQGSSYEQYF. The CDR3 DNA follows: TGTGCCAGCAGTCCCGGACAGGGGTCGTCCTACGAGCAGTACTTC.

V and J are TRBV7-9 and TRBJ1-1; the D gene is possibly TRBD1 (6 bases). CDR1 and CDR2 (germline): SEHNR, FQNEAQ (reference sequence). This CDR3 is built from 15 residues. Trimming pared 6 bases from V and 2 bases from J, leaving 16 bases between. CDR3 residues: CASRASQGTNTEAFF. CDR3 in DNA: TGTGCCAGCAGGGCATCCCAGGGGACAAACACTGAAGCTTTCTTT. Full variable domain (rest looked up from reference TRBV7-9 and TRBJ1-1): DTGVSQNPRHKITKRGQNVTFRCDPISEHNRLYWYRQTLGQGPEFLTYFQNEAQLEKSRLLSDRFSAERPKGSFSTLEIQRTEQGDSAMYLCASRASQGTNTEAFFGQGTRLTVV.

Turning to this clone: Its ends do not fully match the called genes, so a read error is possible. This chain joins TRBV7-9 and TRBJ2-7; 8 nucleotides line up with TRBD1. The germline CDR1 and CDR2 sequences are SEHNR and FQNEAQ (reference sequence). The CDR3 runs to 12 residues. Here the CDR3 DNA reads TGTGCCAGCAGCAGCTCACCGGGACAGGACAACTTC. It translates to CASSSSPGQDNF.

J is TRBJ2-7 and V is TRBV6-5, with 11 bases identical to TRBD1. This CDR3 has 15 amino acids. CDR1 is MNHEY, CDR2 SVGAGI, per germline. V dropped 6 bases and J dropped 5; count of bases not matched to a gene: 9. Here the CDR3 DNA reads TGTGCCAGCAGCCGGGGGCCGGGACAGGGGGACGAGCAGTACTTC. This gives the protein CASSRGPGQGDEQYF.